The T cell receptor (beta chain) described here comes from a study of naive and memory T cell subsets. Study findings and constraints: TCR transcript changes with activation or differentiation may affect this RNA method.

Remarks on this clonotype: No antigen is known for it. A single base separates this from a much larger clone, so it may be a read error.

Reverse transcription of blood and skin TCR RNA was primed at alpha and beta constant regions. The SP2 primer and nested alpha and beta constant region primers amplified ligated cDNA in four rounds. TCRdb re-called the 5' RACE reads with MiXCR, one entry per CDR3 protein. The sample records under 25,000 distinct CDR3 sequences, approximately 3.9% being singletons. Germline V gene data show CDR1 as DFQATT and CDR2 as SNEGSKA (reference sequence). The CDR3 has 13 amino acids. Adult healthy volunteers gave 2.5 ml peripheral blood for whole-blood RNA. Cells were not sorted; total RNA input targeted roughly 1 to 1,100 ng.

The sequence derives from a male donor in good health. This chain links TRBV20-1 with TRBJ1-5; D not certain. The CDR3 bases are TGCAGTGCTAGAGGCACTAGCATGGAGCCCCAGAATTTT. Protein product: CSARGTSMEPQNF.